The rows below give T cell receptor beta chains drawn from one sample of a study of control samples from healthy donors and cancer patients. Sequenced by immunoSEQ multiplex PCR; TCRdb stores in-frame clones only, minus some. The data contain 100,000 or so clones, roughly 78% of them singletons. The sample was blood. The source of these receptors is a woman in her sixties in good health. The CDR3 runs from the conserved cysteine through the conserved F or W. The size field is filled for only some rows; it gives once, few, many or a size class.

J gene,V gene,clone size,CDR3 protein
TRBJ2-3,TRBV24-1,once,CATSRTGRTDTQYF
TRBJ2-2,TRBV7-9,-,CASSLEGSGELFF
TRBJ2-1,TRBV27,-,CASSPWGTGIYNEQFF
TRBJ2-3,TRBV6-5,-,CASRVSASTDTQYF
TRBJ1-1,TRBV7-2,-,CASRKSGYNTEAFF
TRBJ1-2,TRBV19,-,CASSIGTHDYYGYTF
TRBJ1-5,TRBV3-1/TRBV3-2,-,CASSQSITRGPQHF
TRBJ1-1,TRBV14,-,CASSQDLTAVREAFF
TRBJ2-1,TRBV20-1,-,CSASIEYNEQFF
TRBJ2-7,TRBV2,-,CASSGEGYEQYF
TRBJ1-2,TRBV21-1,-,CASSKDNRETPYYGYTF
TRBJ1-1,TRBV6-2/TRBV6-3,once,CASSYSLDRVNTEAFF
TRBJ2-7,TRBV19,once,CASSLEGTYEQYF
TRBJ1-1,TRBV28,-,CASSAGFTEAFF
TRBJ1-5,TRBV6-2/TRBV6-3,-,CASSYEGRGNQPQHF
TRBJ2-7,TRBV6-1,once,CASSDFGPDEQYF
TRBJ2-2,TRBV29-1,-,CQWVAETGELFF
TRBJ1-5,TRBV2,-,CASGGANQPQHF
TRBJ1-3,TRBV27,-,CASMRASGNTIYF
TRBJ2-1,TRBV29-1,-,CSVYSGGRGNEQFF
TRBJ2-7,TRBV5-8,few,CASRGWGSREQYF
TRBJ2-1,TRBV11-2,-,CASSLSAGGLSSYNEQFF
TRBJ1-1,TRBV7-9,-,CASSPPLRVGNTEAFF
TRBJ2-7,TRBV6-5,-,CASSYSSGKSYEQYF
TRBJ2-7,TRBV7-8,-,CASSFGGDRYEQYF
TRBJ1-3,TRBV11-2,once,CASSLGGSGPAGNTIYF
TRBJ1-2,TRBV6-2/TRBV6-3,-,CASSYDGSYGYTF
TRBJ2-1,TRBV5-1,once,CASSLAGVYSYNEQFF
TRBJ1-2,TRBV28,once,CASSTNNYGYTF
TRBJ2-7,TRBV27,-,CASSTPYEQYF
TRBJ1-1,TRBV5-1,-,CASSLASAVNTEAFF
TRBJ2-1,TRBV4-3,-,CASSQELADEQFF
TRBJ2-2,TRBV6-5,-,CASSQVWGGTGELFF
TRBJ2-7,TRBV18,-,CASSPGRTASSYEQYF
TRBJ2-7,TRBV7-9,-,CASSSTGDEQYF
TRBJ1-1,TRBV19,once,CASSRGGTEAFF
TRBJ1-4,TRBV4-1,-,CASSQTGETNEKLFF
TRBJ2-2,TRBV5-5,-,CASSPRTNTGELFF
TRBJ2-2,TRBV24-1,-,CATSDPRGQTGELFF
TRBJ2-3,TRBV29-1,-,CSVQRGRTDTQYF
TRBJ2-2,TRBV27,-,CASSKQAGGNTGELFF
TRBJ1-3,TRBV9,-,CASSVATGQGNTIYF
TRBJ2-5,TRBV5-1,-,CASSAGQVQYQETQYF
TRBJ1-3,TRBV7-6,once,CASSPRSGAAGNTIYF
TRBJ2-5,TRBV6-2/TRBV6-3,few,CASSSYSASREETQYF
TRBJ2-1,TRBV7-7,-,CASSLGALSRHEQFF